This TCR beta chain derives from a study of blood T cell dynamics during melanoma immunotherapy. Germline CDR1 and CDR2: WNHNN and SYGVQD (reference sequence). V was clipped by 7 bases and J by 5 bases, with 18 bases between them. This CDR3 has 15 residues. Sequencing was performed with immunoSEQ multiplex PCR; in TCRdb, only in-frame clones are kept and a portion is missing. This sample has 15,000 or so clones; about 94% occur once, and the top ten carry 0.2% to 0.25%. This sample's time point: week 3, after first cycle of checkpoint inhibitor. This receptor was taken from a human donor with melanoma. The chain carries TRBV10-1 and TRBJ1-5; D gene ambiguous. Sequenced here: effector memory CD8+ T cells from blood, sampled from a patient treated with checkpoint blockade. CDR3 DNA: TGCGCCAGCACTGACCCCCCGGGCCCCCATCAGCCCCAGCATTTT. Protein: CASTDPPGPHQPQHF.